This paragraph covers one T cell receptor (beta chain) sequence. TCRdb recomputed calls from the RT-PCR reads with MiXCR, one row per CDR3 protein. The table lists 180,000 or so distinct CDR3 sequences, about 12% of them singletons. The sample comes from a study of response to subunit inactivated influenza vaccine. The CDR3 contains 14 residues. Germline lookup yields CDR1 LGHDT and CDR2 YNNKEL (reference sequence). V was clipped by 1 base and J by 2 bases, with 6 bases between them. The sample also formed part of further work on T cells expressing NK-cell markers. In that study: 5'RACE template switching with UMIs generated TCR beta cDNA. For several experiments, T cell sorting was restricted to the alpha-beta TCR population by means of an anti-gamma-delta TCR antibody.

The V gene is TRBV3-1, the J gene TRBJ2-1; D uncertain. This clonotype was obtained from a man aged 50 to 60 who received an inactivated influenza vaccine. Sequencing used CD8+ T cells sorted from PBMCs, obtained approximately 13 days after vaccination. The CDR3 coding sequence is TGTGCCAGCAGCCAAGCCTTCCCCTACAATGAGCAGTTCTTC. Amino acid sequence: CASSQAFPYNEQFF.